These 8 T cell receptor beta chains came from one sample sequenced in a study of shared clonotypes between healthy human individuals. Measured with immunoSEQ multiplex PCR; TCRdb has only the in-frame clones, and not every one. The sample records about 1.5 million clones, 98% being singletons. Specimen: naive CD4+ T cells sorted from blood. Subset meaning: CD45RA+ positively selected. Source of these receptors: a man aged 25 to 40 in good health.

The chain recombines TRBV28 with TRBJ2-7; the D gene is possibly TRBD1 (5 bases). V shed 2 bases and J shed 3 bases, with 14 bases lying between them. The germline V gene encodes CDR1 MDHEN and CDR2 SYDVKM. The length of the CDR3 is 15 residues. The CDR3 loop is CASSLPVTGYYEQYF. CDR3 DNA: TGTGCCAGCAGTTTACCGGTCACAGGTTACTACGAGCAGTACTTC.

This chain connects TRBV4-1 to TRBJ1-4; no reliable D call. V gave up 0 bases and J gave up 8 bases, with 13 bases separating them. The CDR3 has 15 residues. The V gene's germline CDR1 is MGHRA and CDR2 YSYEKL. This CDR3 reads CASSQDGSGEEKLFF. For the CDR3, the DNA is TGCGCCAGCAGCCAAGATGGGTCCGGGGAGGAAAAACTGTTTTTT.

The chain has TRBV27 and TRBJ2-3, with D unresolved. Germline V gene data show CDR1 as MNHEY and CDR2 as SMNVEV (reference sequence). Trimming left V 3 bases short and J 0 bases short, with 13 bases between. There are 16 residues in the CDR3. In nucleotides, the CDR3 is TGTGCCAGCAGTTTGTGGGCAGCCGTTAGCACAGATACGCAGTATTTT. Its protein is CASSLWAAVSTDTQYF.

In the case of this clone: In the same sample, other DNA sequences code for this CDR3. The chain carries TRBV2 and TRBJ2-1, with D hard to call. Germline-derived CDR1 and CDR2 are SNHLY and FYNNEI. The CDR3 runs to 14 residues. V was clipped by 3 bases and J by 2 bases, with 8 bases between them. CDR3 DNA: TGTGCCAGCAGTGATGGCCAGGCCTACAATGAGCAGTTCTTC. Its translation is CASSDGQAYNEQFF.

Comment on this clone: At one of its ends the junction is not consistent with the germline gene, which may arise from a read error. V usage is TRBV7-7 and J usage is TRBJ2-1; D is possibly TRBD1 (6 bases). There are 12 residues in the CDR3. Looked up from germline, CDR1 is SSHAT and CDR2 is FNYEAQ (reference sequence). Written as DNA, the CDR3 is TGTGCTAGCAGCCGACCCGGACAGGAGCAGTTCTTC. Translation: CASSRPGQEQFF.

The CDR3 nucleotides read TGTGCCAGCAGTGGCGGGACAGGCACCTCCTACGAGCAGTACTTC. It translates to CASSGGTGTSYEQYF. This chain links TRBV2 with TRBJ2-7; TRBD1 agrees at 8 bases. CDR1 is SNHLY, CDR2 FYNNEI, per germline. CDR3 length: 15 amino acids. With 4 bases clipped from V and 0 bases from J, the junction kept 5 bases outside the gene matches.

V and J are TRBV5-6 and TRBJ2-1, with a weak D call TRBD1 (6 bases). V dropped 2 bases and J dropped 8 bases, with 17 bases sitting between them. CDR3 length: 15 residues. Germline-derived CDR1 and CDR2 are SGHDT and YYEEEE. The CDR3 nucleotides are TGTGCCAGCAGCTTACAGGGATCCAGTAGGGATGAGCAGTTCTTC. Encoded protein: CASSLQGSSRDEQFF.

In its sample, this clone was seen once. This sequence joins TRBV6-6 and TRBJ1-5, with D unclear. Germline lookup yields CDR1 MNHNY and CDR2 SVGAGI (reference sequence). The V and J ends lost 6 bases and 3 bases respectively, with 6 bases between them. The CDR3 has 12 amino acids. For the CDR3, the DNA is TGTGCCAGCAGCCCAACCAATCAGCCCCAGCATTTT. It translates to CASSPTNQPQHF.